The 27 T cell receptor beta chains reported below all come from one sample, sequenced in a study of blood T cell repertoires in COVID-19. Only in-frame clones appear in the TCRdb table, and some are missing; sequencing was by immunoSEQ multiplex PCR. The table has about 150,000 clones, 80% to 90% seen once. Material for sequencing was peripheral blood. The receptor set was obtained from a woman in her sixties or seventies with COVID-19, enrolled during active disease.

J is TRBJ1-2 and V is TRBV6-5; no reliable D call. CDR1 and CDR2 from the germline V gene are MNHEY and SVGAGI. Trimming took 0 bases from V and 0 from J, leaving 11 bases between them. The CDR3 is made up of 16 amino acids. This chain's CDR3 is CASSYSKYRANYGYTF. Written as DNA, the CDR3 is TGTGCCAGCAGTTACTCGAAGTACAGAGCTAACTATGGCTACACCTTC.

This chain connects TRBV9 to TRBJ1-2; D uncertain. The CDR3 spans 14 residues. The V end lost 4 bases, the J end lost 5 bases, and 15 bases lay between the germline ends. Germline-derived CDR1 and CDR2 are SGDLS and YYNGEE. CDR3 sequence reads: CASSNAGGNYGYTF. The CDR3 nucleotides read TGTGCCAGCAGCAACGCGGGCGGAAATTATGGCTACACCTTC.

This clone was detected only once. The chain joins TRBV3-1 (or the pseudogene TRBV3-2) to TRBJ1-2; no clear D gene. The CDR3 covers 13 residues. Germline CDR1 LGHDT, CDR2 YNNKEL (reference sequence). Trimming left V 4 bases short and J 8 bases short, with 14 bases between. In nucleotides, the CDR3 is TGTGCCAGCAGCCCCGGGCACTCGGGGGGCTACACCTTC. Residues: CASSPGHSGGYTF.

This sequence joins TRBV12-3 or TRBV12-4 and TRBJ1-1; TRBD1 matches 8 bases. V was pared by 4 bases and J by 8 bases, with 6 bases of the junction left unmatched. The CDR3 runs 13 residues. DNA of the CDR3: TGTGCCAGCAGTTCGCGGACAGGGCGAGAAGCTTTCTTT. Translation gives CASSSRTGREAFF.

V usage is TRBV5-5 and J usage is TRBJ1-6, with unresolved D. The V end lost 2 bases, the J end lost 6 bases, and 15 bases lay between the germline ends. The CDR3 runs 16 residues. Germline values: CDR1 SGHKS, CDR2 YYEKEE (reference sequence). For the CDR3, the DNA is TGTGCCAGCAGCTTTCGCATAACCGGAGCTAATTCACCCCTCCACTTT. This encodes CASSFRITGANSPLHF.

This clone was picked up one time. The chain joins TRBV29-1 to TRBJ2-6; the match to TRBD1 covers 7 bases. V lost 5 bases and J lost 5; bases outside the gene matches: 3. The CDR3 has 13 residues. Germline V CDR1 and CDR2: SQVTM, ANQGSEA. The CDR3 is CSVQGVRANVLTF. As DNA, the CDR3 is TGCAGCGTTCAGGGGGTGAGGGCCAACGTCCTGACTTTC. Full variable domain (rest looked up from reference TRBV29-1 and TRBJ2-6): SAVISQKPSRDICQRGTSLTIQCQVDSQVTMMFWYRQQPGQSLTLIATANQGSEATYESGFVIDKFPISRPNLTFSTLTVSNMSPEDSSIYLCSVQGVRANVLTFGAGSRLTVL.

The rearrangement links TRBV6-2 or TRBV6-3 to TRBJ1-5, with 8 nucleotides matching TRBD1. This CDR3 region has 16 residues. The germline V gene encodes CDR1 MNHEY and CDR2 SVGEGT. The V gene end was trimmed by 6 bases and the J gene end by 7 bases; junction bases not matched to a gene: 14. In nucleotides, the CDR3 is TGTGCCAGCAGCGCGGGACAGGTAAACCGAGCGCAGCCCCAGCATTTT. As protein: CASSAGQVNRAQPQHF.

The chain carries TRBV11-3 and TRBJ2-3; D unclear. Germline V gene sequence: CDR1 SGHNT, CDR2 YENEEA. The CDR3 is 14 residues long. V was cut by 4 bases and J by 3 bases, with 11 bases left in between. CDR3 region: CASSSGPATDTQYF. CDR3 DNA: TGTGCCAGCAGCTCTGGGCCAGCTACAGATACGCAGTATTTT. Supplemented by reference TRBV11-3 and TRBJ2-3, the full variable domain reads EAGVVQSPRYKIIEKKQPVAFWCNPISGHNTLYWYLQNLGQGPELLIRYENEEAVDDSQLPKDRFSAERLKGVDSTLKIQPAELGDSAVYLCASSSGPATDTQYFGPGTRLTVL.

This clone was picked up one time. V usage is TRBV24-1 and J usage is TRBJ1-2; TRBD1 might be the D (6 bases). CDR3 size: 14 residues. V lost 3 bases, J lost 4 bases, and 11 bases lay in between. Germline values: CDR1 KGHDR, CDR2 SFDVKD. Written as DNA, the CDR3 is TGTGCCACCAGTGATCGGGACATTTTCTATGGCTACACCTTC. It specifies CATSDRDIFYGYTF.

The chain joins TRBV2 to TRBJ2-1; tentative D call: TRBD2 (5 bases). This CDR3 comprises 12 residues. From germline, CDR1 is SNHLY and CDR2 FYNNEI. V shed 2 bases and J shed 7 bases, with 6 bases lying between them. The CDR3 DNA reads TGTGCCAGCAGTGAACCGGGGAATGAGCAGTTCTTC. Translating it yields CASSEPGNEQFF.

The chain joins TRBV24-1 to TRBJ2-1; possibly TRBD2 for D (6 bases). The germline V and J ends were trimmed by 9 bases and 8 bases, with 22 bases remaining between them. The CDR3 length is 15 residues. Germline CDR1 is KGHDR and CDR2 is SFDVKD. CDR3 DNA sequence: TGTGCCACCGGGCGGGGAGGTGGGTTCGGCGATGAGCAGTTCTTC. This sequence encodes CATGRGGGFGDEQFF.

This rearrangement joins TRBV12-3 or TRBV12-4 to TRBJ1-1; unclear D gene. The V and J ends lost 6 bases and 0 bases respectively, with 8 bases between them. The CDR3 loop spans 13 amino acids. The CDR3 here is CASSEGMNTEAFF. The DNA of the CDR3 is TGTGCCAGCAGCGAGGGTATGAACACTGAAGCTTTCTTT.

This chain joins TRBV11-2 and TRBJ1-1; 10 bases are shared with TRBD1. Trimming removed 5 bases from V and 7 bases from J; junction bases left unmatched: 13. There are 16 residues in the CDR3. In germline, CDR1 is SGHAT, CDR2 FQNNGV. The DNA of the CDR3 is TGTGCCAGCAGCGCCCGGGACAGGGGAGGAGTTATTGAAGCTTTCTTT. Its protein product is CASSARDRGGVIEAFF.

This clone was seen once. The J gene is TRBJ2-2, the V gene TRBV27; a possible D gene is TRBD1 (6 bases). The CDR3 length is 17 residues. Germline V lookup: CDR1 MNHEY, CDR2 SMNVEV (reference sequence). Trimming left V 2 bases short and J 4 bases short, with 17 bases between. In DNA form, the CDR3 reads TGTGCCAGCAGTTTAGTCGGTGTGGGGGCTGGCACCGGGGAGCTGTTTTTT. Its translation is CASSLVGVGAGTGELFF.

The chain links TRBV12-3 or TRBV12-4 to TRBJ1-1; D is uncertain. The CDR3 sequence is 13 residues long. The V end was cut by 6 bases, the J end by 8 bases, with 16 bases between. The CDR3 coding sequence is TGTGCCAGCAGCCGATTCCTTGGTGAGGAAGCTTTCTTT. Translating gives CASSRFLGEEAFF.

The chain recombines TRBV12-3 or TRBV12-4 with TRBJ1-3; no firm D call. The CDR3 extends over 13 amino acids. The V and J ends lost 6 bases and 1 base respectively, with 7 bases between them. The CDR3 protein is CASRLGSGNTIYF. The CDR3, as DNA: TGTGCCAGCAGGCTCGGGTCTGGAAACACCATATATTTT.

The rearrangement joins TRBV2 to TRBJ1-2; no clear D. CDR3 length: 13 residues. V was clipped by 6 bases and J by 8 bases, with 16 bases between them. Germline V gives CDR1 SNHLY, CDR2 FYNNEI. The CDR3 here is CASSAWGGSGYTF. The CDR3 bases are TGTGCCAGCAGCGCCTGGGGTGGGAGCGGCTACACCTTC.

J is TRBJ1-2 and V is TRBV5-8, with TRBD1 matching over 8 bases. The CDR3 contains 17 residues. The V gene's germline CDR1 is SGHTS and CDR2 YDEGEE. Trimming removed 5 bases from V and 6 bases from J; junction bases left unmatched: 18. CDR3 loop: CASSTNRPQTRGHGYTF. As DNA, the CDR3 is TGTGCCAGCAGTACAAATAGGCCCCAGACCAGGGGGCATGGCTACACCTTC.

This clone was picked up a small number of times. The chain has TRBV29-1 and TRBJ1-4, with a weak D call TRBD1 (6 bases). V lost 7 bases and J lost 2, with 11 bases in between. Germline V gene lookup returns CDR1 SQVTM and CDR2 ANQGSEA. CDR3 length equals 13 residues. In nucleotides, the CDR3 is TGCAGCGCCTCTCAGGGGACTAATGAAAAACTGTTTTTT. Its protein product is CSASQGTNEKLFF.

This chain uses TRBV7-9 with TRBJ2-1; a weak D match, TRBD2 (6 bases). Germline V lookup: CDR1 SEHNR, CDR2 FQNEAQ (reference sequence). Trimming cost V 5 bases and J 0 bases, with 14 bases left between them. The length of the CDR3 is 16 residues. CDR3 bases: TGTGCCAGCAGCCCCCGGGACTCGGGCTCCTACAATGAGCAGTTCTTC. Translated, it gives CASSPRDSGSYNEQFF.

CDR3 sequence reads: CASSPGQESYEQYF. CDR3 DNA sequence: TGTGCCAGCTCACCGGGACAGGAGTCCTACGAGCAGTACTTC. The chain carries TRBV18 and TRBJ2-7; 8 bases match TRBD1. The CDR3 sequence is 14 residues long. CDR1 is KGHSH and CDR2 is LQKENI in the germline V gene. After removal of 3 bases from V and 1 base from J, the junction contained 2 bases not matched to a gene.

V and J are TRBV28 and TRBJ1-2; D may be TRBD1 (6 bases). This CDR3 has 12 residues. V lost 5 bases to trimming and J lost 7 bases, with 11 bases between them. Looked up from germline, CDR1 is MDHEN and CDR2 is SYDVKM. CDR3: CASSKGVGGYTF. The CDR3 coding sequence is TGTGCCAGCAGTAAGGGGGTAGGTGGCTACACCTTC.

The chain combines TRBV5-6 with TRBJ2-1; TRBD2 might be the D (6 bases). Trimming pared 2 bases from V and 4 bases from J, leaving 13 bases between. Per the germline V gene, CDR1 is SGHDT and CDR2 is YYEEEE. The CDR3 length is 15 residues. The chain's CDR3 is CASSFAGKRYNEQFF. Here the CDR3 DNA reads TGTGCCAGCAGCTTTGCGGGGAAGCGATACAATGAGCAGTTCTTC.

The gene calls are TRBV9 and TRBJ2-3, with 7 bases fitting TRBD1. CDR1 and CDR2 from the germline V gene are SGDLS and YYNGEE. The ends lost 3 bases at V and 1 base at J; junction bases unmatched: 5. This CDR3 is 15 amino acids long. CDR3 sequence (DNA): TGTGCCAGCAGCGAATGGGACAGCCGCACAGATACGCAGTATTTT. Amino acids: CASSEWDSRTDTQYF.

Points on this clone: At one of its ends the junction is not consistent with the germline gene, which may arise from a read error. V is TRBV5-1 and J is TRBJ2-7; D gene uncertain. This CDR3 is 14 amino acids long. The germline V gene has CDR1 SGHRS and CDR2 YFSETQ. Here the CDR3 reads CASSSALGGVVADF. In DNA, the CDR3 is TGCGCCAGCAGCTCAGCCTTAGGTGGCGTTGTCGCGGACTTC.

CDR3 DNA: TGTGCCAGCAGGCCCCCGGGACTCGGCACAGATACGCAGTATTTT. Amino acids: CASRPPGLGTDTQYF. The V and J genes are TRBV7-2 and TRBJ2-3; TRBD2 is a possible D gene (6 bases). Germline lookup yields CDR1 SGHTA and CDR2 FQGNSA. This CDR3 region has 15 residues. The V end lost 6 bases, the J end lost 1 base, and 14 bases lay between the germline ends.

The chain carries TRBV9 and TRBJ1-6; 7 bases align to TRBD1. V lost 4 bases, J lost 2 bases, and 12 bases stayed unmatched. The CDR3 spans 18 residues. Germline CDR1 SGDLS, CDR2 YYNGEE. CDR3 sequence reads: CASSLFGGQDPYNSPLHF. The CDR3 DNA sequence: TGTGCCAGCAGCCTGTTTGGAGGACAGGATCCCTATAATTCACCCCTCCACTTT.